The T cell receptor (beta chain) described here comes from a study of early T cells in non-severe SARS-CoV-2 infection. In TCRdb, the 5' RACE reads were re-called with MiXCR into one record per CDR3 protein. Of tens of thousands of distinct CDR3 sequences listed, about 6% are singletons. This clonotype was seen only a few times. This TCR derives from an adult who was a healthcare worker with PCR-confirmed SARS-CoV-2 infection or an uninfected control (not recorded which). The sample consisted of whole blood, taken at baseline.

The CDR3 here is CASSQTIDLSGNTIYF. In DNA form, the CDR3 reads TGTGCCAGCAGCCAAACTATCGACCTCTCTGGAAACACCATATATTTT. This chain links TRBV4-2 with TRBJ1-3; no firm D call. This CDR3 comprises 16 residues. V was trimmed by 2 bases and J by 0 bases, leaving 11 bases between them. Germline V gene data show CDR1 as LGHNA and CDR2 as YNFKEQ.